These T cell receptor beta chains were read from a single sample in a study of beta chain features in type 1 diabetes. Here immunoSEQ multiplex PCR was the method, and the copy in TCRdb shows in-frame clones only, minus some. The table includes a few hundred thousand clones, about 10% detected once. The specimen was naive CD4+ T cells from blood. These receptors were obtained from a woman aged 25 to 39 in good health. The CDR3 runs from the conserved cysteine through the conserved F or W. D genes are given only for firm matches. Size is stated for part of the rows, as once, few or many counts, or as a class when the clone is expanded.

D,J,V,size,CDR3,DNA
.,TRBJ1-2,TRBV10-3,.,CAINHSAGNYGYTF,TGTGCCATCAATCATTCAGCGGGGAACTATGGCTACACCTTC
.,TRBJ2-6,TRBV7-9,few,CASSFGGTGANVLTF,TGTGCCAGCAGCTTCGGGGGAACTGGGGCCAACGTCCTGACTTTC
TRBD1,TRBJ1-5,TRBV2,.,CASSGRTGADQPQHF,TGTGCCAGCAGTGGGAGGACAGGGGCGGATCAGCCCCAGCATTTT
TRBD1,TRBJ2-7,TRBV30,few,CAWSALRGTGGFSYEQYF,TGTGCCTGGAGTGCCCTGAGGGGGACAGGGGGCTTCTCCTACGAGCAGTACTTC
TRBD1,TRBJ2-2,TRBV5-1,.,CASSSGQGGDTGELFF,TGCGCCAGCAGCTCGGGACAGGGCGGGGACACCGGGGAGCTGTTTTTT
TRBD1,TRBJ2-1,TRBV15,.,CATRGDRDVVNEQFF,TGTGCCACCAGGGGAGACAGGGATGTGGTCAATGAGCAGTTCTTC
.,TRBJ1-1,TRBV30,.,CAWTSQVNTEAFF,TGTGCCTGGACCTCACAGGTGAACACTGAAGCTTTCTTT
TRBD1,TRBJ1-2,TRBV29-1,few,CSVGTPGQEGGGYTF,TGCAGCGTCGGGACCCCGGGACAGGAGGGTGGTGGCTACACCTTC
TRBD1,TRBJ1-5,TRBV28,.,CASLGQGKGQPQHF,TGTGCCAGTTTGGGACAGGGGAAAGGGCAGCCCCAGCATTTT
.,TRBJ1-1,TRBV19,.,CASSSLGIRAEAFF,TGTGCCAGTAGCTCCCTGGGCATTCGCGCTGAAGCTTTCTTT